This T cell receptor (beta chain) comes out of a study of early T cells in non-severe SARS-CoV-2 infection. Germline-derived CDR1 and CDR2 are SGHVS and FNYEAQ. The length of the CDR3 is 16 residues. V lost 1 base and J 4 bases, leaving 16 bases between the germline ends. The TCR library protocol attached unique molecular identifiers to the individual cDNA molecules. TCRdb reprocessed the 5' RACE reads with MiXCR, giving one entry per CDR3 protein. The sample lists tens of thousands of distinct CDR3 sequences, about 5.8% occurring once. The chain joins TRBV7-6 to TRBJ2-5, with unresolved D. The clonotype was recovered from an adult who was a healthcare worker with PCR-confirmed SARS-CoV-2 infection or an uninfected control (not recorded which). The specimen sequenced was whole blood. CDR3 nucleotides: TGTGCCAGCAGCTTAGGTCCTAGTCGCGGTGGAGAGACCCAGTACTTC. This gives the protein CASSLGPSRGGETQYF. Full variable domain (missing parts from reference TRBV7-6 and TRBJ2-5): GAGVSQSPRYKVTKRGQDVALRCDPISGHVSLYWYRQALGQGPEFLTYFNYEAQQDKSGLPNDRFSAERPEGSISTLTIQRTEQRDSAMYRCASSLGPSRGGETQYFGPGTRLLVL.